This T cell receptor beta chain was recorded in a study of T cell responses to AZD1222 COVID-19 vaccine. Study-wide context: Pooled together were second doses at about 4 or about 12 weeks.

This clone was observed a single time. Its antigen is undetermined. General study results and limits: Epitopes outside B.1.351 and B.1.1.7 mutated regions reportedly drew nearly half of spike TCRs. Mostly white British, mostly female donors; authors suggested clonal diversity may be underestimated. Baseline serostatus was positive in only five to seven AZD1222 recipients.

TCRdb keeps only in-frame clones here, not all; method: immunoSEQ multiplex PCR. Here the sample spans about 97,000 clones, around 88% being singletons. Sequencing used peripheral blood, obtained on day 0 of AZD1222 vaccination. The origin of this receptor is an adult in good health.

The CDR3, as DNA: TGTGCCAGCGGGGACAGGGTAGAAACCGGGGAGCTGTTTTTT. This translates into CASGDRVETGELFF. The chain joins TRBV9 to TRBJ2-2; 9 bases are shared with TRBD1. The V segment lost 7 bases and the J segment 5 bases; nucleotides outside the gene matches: 6. The germline CDR1 and CDR2 sequences are SGDLS and YYNGEE. The CDR3 covers 14 residues.